This T cell receptor (beta chain) was found in a study of OX40 agonist ivuxolimab in advanced cancers. Study overall: Every patient in dose escalation had hepatocellular carcinoma, melanoma, renal cell or head and neck cancer. Study-level results: Some of the lowest clonal expansion was seen in partial responders at 0.1-3.0 mg/kg. A proportion of nonresponders additionally exhibited low normalized T-cell clonal expansion.

The repertoire was sequenced with immunoSEQ multiplex PCR; TCRdb's copy has only in-frame clones and lacks some. The sample lists tens of thousands of clones, over 75% occurring once. The CDR3 contains 14 residues. With 1 base removed from V and 6 bases from J, the gap between germline ends came to 10 bases. From germline, CDR1 is LNHNV and CDR2 YYDKDF (reference sequence). Blood sampling took place at baseline, cycle 4 day 1, and cycle 7 day 1. As concerns this clone: Its antigen is not identified.

The material was CD4+ or CD8+ T cells sorted from blood, obtained in a trial of the OX40 agonist ivuxolimab. V and J are TRBV15 and TRBJ1-3, with D unresolved. The sequence derives from an adult with an advanced solid tumor such as melanoma, head and neck, liver or kidney cancer. The CDR3 loop is CATSRGLLENTIYF. DNA of the CDR3: TGTGCCACCAGCAGAGGACTGCTTGAAAACACCATATATTTT. Using reference TRBV15 and TRBJ1-3 for the parts outside the CDR3, the full variable domain is DAMVIQNPRYQVTQFGKPVTLSCSQTLNHNVMYWYQQKSSQAPKLLFHYYDKDFNNEADTPDNFQSRRPNTSFCFLDIRSPGLGDTAMYLCATSRGLLENTIYFGEGSWLTVV.